These 24 T cell receptor beta chains were all obtained from the same sample, sequenced in a study of blood T cell repertoires in COVID-19 (dated by TCRdb to 2020 to 2022). Library creation used the immunoSEQ multiplex PCR assay. Sourced from immuneACCESS, this table was stored by TCRdb with only in-frame sequences that have V and J called. A share of the clones is absent; for the studies checked, an unresolved V gene accounts for under half, and the remainder has no known explanation. This sample comprises some 130,000 clones, around 88% of them detected only once. The ten largest clones capture about a tenth of the sample. The sequencing sample was made of peripheral blood. Every receptor here comes from a man aged 50 to 59 with acute or convalescent COVID-19.

This chain joins TRBV11-3 and TRBJ2-7, with TRBD1 as a possible D gene (5 bases). CDR3 length: 14 amino acids. V was pared by 2 bases and J by 5 bases, with 13 bases between. CDR1 and CDR2 (germline): SGHNT, YENEEA. DNA for the CDR3: TGTGCCAGCAGCTTACAAGGGGCTAACGACGAGCAGTACTTC. Protein: CASSLQGANDEQYF.

The chain is built from TRBV28 and TRBJ2-7; TRBD2 agrees at 9 bases. Germline V CDR1 and CDR2: MDHEN, SYDVKM. V lost 5 bases and J lost 4; bases outside the gene matches: 9. This CDR3 has 15 residues. CDR3 residues: CASSPPGTSWYEQYF. The CDR3 DNA is TGTGCCAGCAGTCCCCCCGGGACTAGCTGGTACGAGCAGTACTTC.

The J gene is TRBJ1-5, the V gene TRBV5-5; TRBD1 aligns across 11 bases. The trim removed 2 bases at V and 5 bases at J, leaving 6 bases unmatched. Germline V lookup: CDR1 SGHKS, CDR2 YYEKEE (reference sequence). The CDR3 consists of 16 residues. The CDR3 sequence: CASSFSGTGGDQPQHF. CDR3 coding DNA: TGTGCCAGCAGCTTCTCAGGGACAGGGGGGGATCAGCCCCAGCATTTT.

This chain uses TRBV2 with TRBJ2-7, with D tentatively TRBD2 (5 bases). The CDR3 is made up of 13 amino acids. The germline gives CDR1 SNHLY, CDR2 FYNNEI. V gave up 7 bases and J gave up 1 base, with 11 bases separating them. The CDR3 loop is CASNGKGSYEQYF. The CDR3 region has the DNA TGTGCCAGCAACGGGAAGGGTTCCTACGAGCAGTACTTC.

This chain links TRBV15 with TRBJ1-5; unclear D gene. The V and J ends lost 9 bases and 10 bases respectively, with 19 bases between them. This CDR3 comprises 13 residues. Per the germline V gene, CDR1 is LNHNV and CDR2 is YYDKDF (reference sequence). CDR3 nucleotides: TGTGCCACACGTGCTGCGGGAGGTACCCCCCAGCATTTT. It specifies CATRAAGGTPQHF.

Here the CDR3 reads CASSLNWGQAGNTIYF. In DNA form, the CDR3 reads TGTGCCAGCAGCTTAAACTGGGGCCAAGCAGGAAACACCATATATTTT. The rearrangement joins TRBV11-2 to TRBJ1-3, with D maybe TRBD1 (5 bases). The germline V gene has CDR1 SGHAT and CDR2 FQNNGV. V lost 2 bases to trimming and J lost 4 bases, with 15 bases between them. The CDR3 has 16 residues.

The rearrangement joins TRBV19 to TRBJ2-7; TRBD2 matches at 11 bases. The germline gives CDR1 LNHDA, CDR2 SQIVND (reference sequence). With 5 bases clipped from V and 3 bases from J, the junction kept 12 bases outside the gene matches. The CDR3 runs to 17 residues. The CDR3 sequence is CASSPSRLAGTYYEQYF. DNA for the CDR3: TGTGCCAGTAGTCCCTCCCGACTAGCGGGGACCTACTACGAGCAGTACTTC. The full variable domain, completed using reference TRBV19 and TRBJ2-7, is DGGITQSPKYLFRKEGQNVTLSCEQNLNHDAMYWYRQDPGQGLRLIYYSQIVNDFQKGDIAEGYSVSREKKESFPLTVTSAQKNPTAFYLCASSPSRLAGTYYEQYFGPGTRLTVT.

V is TRBV12-3 or TRBV12-4 and J is TRBJ1-2; no firm D call. There are 12 residues in the CDR3. The V gene lost 5 bases and the J gene lost 7 bases, with 11 bases spanning the gap. The CDR3 bases are TGTGCCAGCAGTCCCGCGCGTGTTGGCTACACCTTC. This gives the protein CASSPARVGYTF.

The gene calls are TRBV5-1 and TRBJ1-1, with no clear D. Per germline, CDR1 SGHRS and CDR2 YFSETQ. V lost 1 base, J lost 5 bases, and 9 bases lay in between. The CDR3 runs 13 residues. As DNA, the CDR3 is TGCGCCAGCAGCTTGAAAGGGAGTACTGAAGCTTTCTTT. Translating gives CASSLKGSTEAFF.

This clone came up once. V is TRBV5-8 and J is TRBJ2-6, with D maybe TRBD2 (5 bases). In germline, CDR1 is SGHTS, CDR2 YDEGEE. V was pared by 4 bases and J by 3 bases, with 17 bases between. This CDR3 is built from 17 residues. DNA for the CDR3: TGTGCCAGCAGCCGGAAGGGAGTTGTGAGTGGGGCCAACGTCCTGACTTTC. It is translated as CASSRKGVVSGANVLTF.

The chain recombines TRBV28 with TRBJ1-1, with TRBD1 as a possible D gene (6 bases). This CDR3 comprises 15 residues. Germline V lookup: CDR1 MDHEN, CDR2 SYDVKM. V was pared by 4 bases and J by 4 bases, with 16 bases between. In DNA form, the CDR3 reads TGTGCCAGCAGTTACAGGGCGATTTTGGCCACTGAAGCTTTCTTT. Its translation: CASSYRAILATEAFF.

The CDR3 region has the DNA TGTGCCAGCAGCCATCGTGGCCCCGAGGGCTATGGCTACACCTTC. It encodes CASSHRGPEGYGYTF. The V call is TRBV3-1 (or the pseudogene TRBV3-2), the J call TRBJ1-2; D remains ambiguous. The germline V and J ends were trimmed by 3 bases and 4 bases, with 15 bases remaining between them. Germline V gene sequence: CDR1 LGHDT, CDR2 YNNKEL (reference sequence). The CDR3 has 15 residues.

V usage is TRBV19 and J usage is TRBJ2-7; possibly TRBD2 for D (5 bases). V lost 3 bases and J 0 bases, leaving 9 bases between the germline ends. Germline V gene lookup returns CDR1 LNHDA and CDR2 SQIVND (reference sequence). The CDR3 runs 14 residues. The DNA for the CDR3 is TGTGCCAGTAGTATTTCTAGCTACTCCTACGAGCAGTACTTC. Protein sequence: CASSISSYSYEQYF.

V gene TRBV5-4 combines with J gene TRBJ2-5, with D possibly TRBD2 on 5 matching bases. The CDR3 has 16 amino acids. The germline CDR1 and CDR2 sequences are SGHNT and YYREEE (reference sequence). The V end lost 4 bases, the J end lost 4 bases, and 20 bases lay between the germline ends. The CDR3, as DNA: TGTGCCAGCAGCCCCTCCGGGATCCCGGTAGGAGAGACCCAGTACTTC. This encodes CASSPSGIPVGETQYF.

The chain employs TRBV5-4 and TRBJ2-7, with 10 positions matching TRBD2. V dropped 4 bases and J dropped 1; count of bases not matched to a gene: 11. The germline V gene encodes CDR1 SGHNT and CDR2 YYREEE (reference sequence). The CDR3 has 17 residues. CDR3 residues: CASSPAGTSALSYEQYF. Here the CDR3 DNA reads TGTGCCAGCAGCCCAGCCGGGACTAGCGCCCTTTCCTACGAGCAGTACTTC. Filled out from reference TRBV5-4 and TRBJ2-7, the complete variable domain reads ETGVTQSPTHLIKTRGQQVTLRCSSQSGHNTVSWYQQALGQGPQFIFQYYREEENGRGNFPPRFSGLQFPNYSSELNVNALELDDSALYLCASSPAGTSALSYEQYFGPGTRLTVT.

This clone was recorded a few times. The chain combines TRBV6-6 with TRBJ1-1; TRBD1 matches at 8 bases. J lost 10 bases, V lost 6 bases, and 7 bases had no gene match. This CDR3 is built from 12 residues. Germline values: CDR1 MNHNY, CDR2 SVGAGI (reference sequence). CDR3 sequence: CASSPGQGRAFF. The CDR3 DNA is TGTGCCAGCAGCCCCGGACAGGGTAGAGCTTTCTTT.

The chain uses TRBV9 and TRBJ1-2; 10 positions match TRBD1. V was pared by 0 bases and J by 8 bases, with 7 bases of the junction left unmatched. This CDR3 has 15 residues. Germline V gene lookup returns CDR1 SGDLS and CDR2 YYNGEE. CDR3 DNA sequence: TGTGCCAGCAGCGTAGGCCCGGACAGGGGGGAAGGCTACACCTTC. Encoded protein: CASSVGPDRGEGYTF.

The chain is built from TRBV10-1 and TRBJ2-2; TRBD1 matches at 11 bases. Germline V gene data show CDR1 as WNHNN and CDR2 as SYGVQD (reference sequence). This CDR3 contains 16 residues. Trimming cost V 6 bases and J 7 bases; bases outside gene matches: 10. The CDR3 spells CASSLGDRGRGGELFF. In DNA form, the CDR3 reads TGCGCCAGCAGCTTGGGGGACAGGGGGAGAGGCGGGGAGCTGTTTTTT.

The chain joins TRBV19 to TRBJ1-4, with 8 bases matching TRBD1. The junction had 4 bases not matched to a gene; V was cut back by 5 bases and J by 8 bases. The germline V gene encodes CDR1 LNHDA and CDR2 SQIVND (reference sequence). The CDR3 runs 13 residues. The CDR3 protein is CASSFNRGEKLFF. Here the CDR3 DNA reads TGTGCCAGTAGTTTTAACAGGGGGGAAAAACTGTTTTTT.

This clone appeared a single time. This sequence joins TRBV5-1 and TRBJ1-2, with 7 bases lining up with TRBD1. With 0 bases clipped from V and 7 bases from J, the junction kept 9 bases outside the gene matches. CDR1 is SGHRS, CDR2 YFSETQ, per germline. CDR3 length: 15 amino acids. In DNA form, the CDR3 reads TGCGCCAGCAGCTTGGGTTCGACAGGGTATGCTGGCTACACCTTC. This sequence encodes CASSLGSTGYAGYTF.

V gene TRBV15 combines with J gene TRBJ2-7; D not certain. V dropped 4 bases and J dropped 0 bases, with 7 bases sitting between them. The CDR3 sequence is 13 residues long. Per the germline V gene, CDR1 is LNHNV and CDR2 is YYDKDF (reference sequence). The CDR3 DNA sequence: TGTGCCACCAGCACGCCCGGCTCCTACGAGCAGTACTTC. This codes for CATSTPGSYEQYF.

The CDR3 loop is CASSLAQGAAGANVLTF. CDR3 bases: TGTGCCAGCAGTTTGGCTCAGGGGGCGGCTGGGGCCAACGTCCTGACTTTC. The chain has TRBV27 and TRBJ2-6, with 8 bases fitting TRBD1. V lost 3 bases and J lost 2; bases outside the gene matches: 6. The CDR3 spans 17 residues. Looked up from germline, CDR1 is MNHEY and CDR2 is SMNVEV (reference sequence).

J is TRBJ2-6 and V is TRBV5-5; D is undetermined. V lost 4 bases and J 6 bases, leaving 11 bases between the germline ends. CDR3 size: 14 residues. Germline assignment: CDR1 SGHKS and CDR2 YYEKEE (reference sequence). This chain's CDR3 is CASSVAFMANVLTF. The CDR3 DNA reads as TGTGCCAGCAGCGTAGCATTTATGGCCAACGTCCTGACTTTC.

This clone was picked up a small number of times. J is TRBJ1-2 and V is TRBV6-5; D possibly corresponds to TRBD1 (6 bases). This CDR3 has 14 residues. The V gene's germline CDR1 is MNHEY and CDR2 SVGAGI. V gave up 4 bases and J gave up 5 bases, with 14 bases separating them. The CDR3 region is CASSSWTENYGYTF. CDR3 nucleotides: TGTGCCAGCAGTTCCTGGACAGAAAATTATGGCTACACCTTC.